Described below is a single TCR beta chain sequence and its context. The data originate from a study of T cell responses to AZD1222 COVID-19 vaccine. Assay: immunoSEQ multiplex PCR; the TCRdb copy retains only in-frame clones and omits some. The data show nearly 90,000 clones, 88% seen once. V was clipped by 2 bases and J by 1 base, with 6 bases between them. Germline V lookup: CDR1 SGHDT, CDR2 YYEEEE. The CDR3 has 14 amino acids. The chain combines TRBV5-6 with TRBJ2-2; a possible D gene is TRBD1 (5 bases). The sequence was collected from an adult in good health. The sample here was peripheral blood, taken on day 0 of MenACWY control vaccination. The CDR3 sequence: CASSFTGNTGELFF. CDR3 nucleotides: TGTGCCAGCAGCTTTACAGGGAACACCGGGGAGCTGTTTTTT.